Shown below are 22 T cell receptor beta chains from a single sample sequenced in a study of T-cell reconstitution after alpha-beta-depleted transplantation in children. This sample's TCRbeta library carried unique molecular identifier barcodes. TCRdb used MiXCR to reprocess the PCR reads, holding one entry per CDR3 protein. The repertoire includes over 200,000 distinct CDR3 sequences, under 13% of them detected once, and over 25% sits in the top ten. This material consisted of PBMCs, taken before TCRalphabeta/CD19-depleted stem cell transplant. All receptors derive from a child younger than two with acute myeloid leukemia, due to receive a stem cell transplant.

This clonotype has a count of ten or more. Written as DNA, the CDR3 is TGTGCCAGCAGCGTAGTGGGCGGGGAGCTGTTTTTT. Its translation is CASSVVGGELFF. The genes are TRBV9 and TRBJ2-2, with D hard to call. This CDR3 is built from 12 residues. Looked up from germline, CDR1 is SGDLS and CDR2 is YYNGEE. V was cut by 0 bases and J by 7 bases, with 4 bases left in between.

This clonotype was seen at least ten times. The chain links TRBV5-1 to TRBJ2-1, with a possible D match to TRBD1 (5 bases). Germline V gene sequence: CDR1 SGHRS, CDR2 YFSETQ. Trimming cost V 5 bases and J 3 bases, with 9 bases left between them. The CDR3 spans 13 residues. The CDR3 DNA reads TGCGCCAGCAGGGACGGACACTACAATGAGCAGTTCTTC. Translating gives CASRDGHYNEQFF.

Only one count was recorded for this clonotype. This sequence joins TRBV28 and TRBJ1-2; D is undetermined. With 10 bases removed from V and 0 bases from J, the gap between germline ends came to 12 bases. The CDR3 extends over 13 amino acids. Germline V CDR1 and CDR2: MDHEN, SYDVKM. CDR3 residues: CAMSPATNYGYTF. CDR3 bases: TGTGCCATGAGCCCAGCCACTAACTATGGCTACACCTTC.

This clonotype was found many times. CDR3 protein: CASSPTGGTGLGYTF. The CDR3 bases are TGTGCCAGCAGCCCGACGGGGGGGACAGGACTAGGCTACACCTTC. The chain carries TRBV7-2 and TRBJ1-2, with 8 bases aligning to TRBD1. Trimming removed 5 bases from V and 8 bases from J; junction bases left unmatched: 13. The CDR3 extends over 15 amino acids. CDR1 and CDR2 from the germline V gene are SGHTA and FQGNSA.

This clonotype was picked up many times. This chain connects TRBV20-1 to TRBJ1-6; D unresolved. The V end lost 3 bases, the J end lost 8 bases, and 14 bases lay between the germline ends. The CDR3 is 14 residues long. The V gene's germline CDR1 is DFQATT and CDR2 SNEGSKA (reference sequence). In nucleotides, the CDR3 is TGCAGTGCTAGGTTGTCCGGCGTACATTCACCCCTCCACTTT. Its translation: CSARLSGVHSPLHF.

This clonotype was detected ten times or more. Here the CDR3 DNA reads TGTGCCAGCAGCGTGACAGTGACTAATGAAAAACTGTTTTTT. Amino acid sequence: CASSVTVTNEKLFF. The rearrangement links TRBV4-2 to TRBJ1-4; possibly TRBD1 for D (5 bases). Per germline, CDR1 LGHNA and CDR2 YNFKEQ. V lost 5 bases and J 2 bases, leaving 9 bases between the germline ends. This CDR3 region has 14 residues.

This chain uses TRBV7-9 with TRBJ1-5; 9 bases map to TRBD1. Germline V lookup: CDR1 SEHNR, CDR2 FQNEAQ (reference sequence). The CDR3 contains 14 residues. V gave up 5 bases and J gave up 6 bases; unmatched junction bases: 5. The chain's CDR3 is CASSQTGGGQPQHF. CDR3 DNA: TGTGCCAGCAGCCAAACAGGGGGCGGTCAGCCCCAGCATTTT.

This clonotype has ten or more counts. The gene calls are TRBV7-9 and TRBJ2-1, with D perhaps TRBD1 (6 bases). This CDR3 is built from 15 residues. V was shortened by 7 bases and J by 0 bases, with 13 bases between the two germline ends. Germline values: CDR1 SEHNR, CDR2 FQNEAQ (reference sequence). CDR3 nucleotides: TGTGCCAGCATACCTACAGGGAGCTCCTACAATGAGCAGTTCTTC. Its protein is CASIPTGSSYNEQFF.

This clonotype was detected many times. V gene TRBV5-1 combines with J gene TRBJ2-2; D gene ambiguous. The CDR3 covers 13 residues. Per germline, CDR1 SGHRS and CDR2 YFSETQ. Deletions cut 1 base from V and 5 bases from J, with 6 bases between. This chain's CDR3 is CASSLSPTGELFF. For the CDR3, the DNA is TGCGCCAGCAGCTTGTCCCCTACCGGGGAGCTGTTTTTT.

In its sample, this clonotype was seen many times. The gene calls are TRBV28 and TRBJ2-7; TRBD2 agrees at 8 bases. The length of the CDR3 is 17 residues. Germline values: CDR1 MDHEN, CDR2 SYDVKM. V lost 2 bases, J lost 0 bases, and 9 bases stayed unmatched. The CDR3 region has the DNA TGTGCCAGCAGTTTAAGGGCTAGCGGGCCTAACTCCTACGAGCAGTACTTC. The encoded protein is CASSLRASGPNSYEQYF.

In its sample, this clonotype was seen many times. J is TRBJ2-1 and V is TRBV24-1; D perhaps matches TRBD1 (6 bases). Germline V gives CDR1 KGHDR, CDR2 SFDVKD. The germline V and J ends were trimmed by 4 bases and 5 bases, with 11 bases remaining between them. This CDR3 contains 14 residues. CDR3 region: CATSDHYRDNEQFF. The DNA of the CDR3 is TGTGCCACCAGTGACCATTACAGGGACAATGAGCAGTTCTTC.

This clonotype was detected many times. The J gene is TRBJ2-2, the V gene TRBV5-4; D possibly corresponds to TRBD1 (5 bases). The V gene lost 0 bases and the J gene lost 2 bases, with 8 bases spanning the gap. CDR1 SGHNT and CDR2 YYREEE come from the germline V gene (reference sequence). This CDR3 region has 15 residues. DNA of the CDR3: TGTGCCAGCAGCTTGGGGACATACAACACCGGGGAGCTGTTTTTT. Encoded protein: CASSLGTYNTGELFF.

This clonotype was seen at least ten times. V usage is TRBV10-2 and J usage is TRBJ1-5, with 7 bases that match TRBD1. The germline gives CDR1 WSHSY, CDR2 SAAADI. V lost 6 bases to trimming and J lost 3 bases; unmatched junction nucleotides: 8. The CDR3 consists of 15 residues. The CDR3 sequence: CASSSDRAHNQPQHF. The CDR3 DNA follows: TGCGCCAGCAGCTCTGACAGGGCGCACAATCAGCCCCAGCATTTT.

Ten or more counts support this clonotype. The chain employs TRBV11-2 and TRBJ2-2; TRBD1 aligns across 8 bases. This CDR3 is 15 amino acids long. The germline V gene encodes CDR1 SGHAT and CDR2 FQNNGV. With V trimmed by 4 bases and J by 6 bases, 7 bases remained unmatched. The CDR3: CASSSRDRPPGELFF. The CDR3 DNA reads TGTGCCAGCAGCTCCCGGGACAGGCCGCCCGGGGAGCTGTTTTTT.

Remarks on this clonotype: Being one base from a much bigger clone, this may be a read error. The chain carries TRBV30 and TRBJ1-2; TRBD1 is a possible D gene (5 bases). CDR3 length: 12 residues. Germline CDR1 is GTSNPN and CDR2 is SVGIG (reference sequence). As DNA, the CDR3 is TGTGCCTGGAGTGGGGGGGACGGTGGCGACACCTTC. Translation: CAWSGGDGGDTF.

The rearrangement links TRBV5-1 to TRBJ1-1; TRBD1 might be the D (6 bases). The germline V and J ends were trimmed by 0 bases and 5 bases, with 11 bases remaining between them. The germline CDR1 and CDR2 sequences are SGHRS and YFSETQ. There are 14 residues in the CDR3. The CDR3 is CASSLASGETEAFF. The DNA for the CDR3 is TGCGCCAGCAGCTTGGCCTCAGGGGAGACTGAAGCTTTCTTT.

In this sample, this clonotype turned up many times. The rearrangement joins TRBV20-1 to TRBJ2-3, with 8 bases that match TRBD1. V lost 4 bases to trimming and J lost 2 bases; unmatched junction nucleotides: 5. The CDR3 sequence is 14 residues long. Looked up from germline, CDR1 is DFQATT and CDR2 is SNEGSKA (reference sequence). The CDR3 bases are TGCAGTGCTACCCACAGGGGGGTCACAGATACGCAGTATTTT. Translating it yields CSATHRGVTDTQYF.

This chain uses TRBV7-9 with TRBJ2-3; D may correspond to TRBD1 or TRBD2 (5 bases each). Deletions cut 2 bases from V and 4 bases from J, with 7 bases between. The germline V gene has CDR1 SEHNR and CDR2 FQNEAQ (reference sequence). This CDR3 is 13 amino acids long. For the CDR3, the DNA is TGTGCCAGCAGCTTACCGGGACCAGATACGCAGTATTTT. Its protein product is CASSLPGPDTQYF.

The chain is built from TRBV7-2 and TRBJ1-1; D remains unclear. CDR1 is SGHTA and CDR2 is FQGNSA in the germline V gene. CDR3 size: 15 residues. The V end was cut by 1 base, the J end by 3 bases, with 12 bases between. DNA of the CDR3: TGTGCCAGCAGCTTAGGGGCGGGGATGGACACTGAAGCTTTCTTT. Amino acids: CASSLGAGMDTEAFF.

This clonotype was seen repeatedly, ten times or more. CDR3 residues: CASSLLRTLNEQFF. DNA for the CDR3: TGTGCCAGCAGCTTACTACGGACCCTCAATGAGCAGTTCTTC. The chain combines TRBV11-3 with TRBJ2-1; D call uncertain. This CDR3 comprises 14 residues. Between the trimmed V and J ends, which lost 2 bases and 6 bases, there was a span of 11 bases. Germline V gene sequence: CDR1 SGHNT, CDR2 YENEEA.

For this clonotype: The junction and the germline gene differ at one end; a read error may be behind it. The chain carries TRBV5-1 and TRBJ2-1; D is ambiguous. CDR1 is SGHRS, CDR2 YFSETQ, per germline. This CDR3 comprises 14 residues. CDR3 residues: CVSSLVSPGNEQFF. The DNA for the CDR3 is TGCGTCAGCAGCTTGGTCTCTCCGGGCAATGAGCAGTTCTTC.

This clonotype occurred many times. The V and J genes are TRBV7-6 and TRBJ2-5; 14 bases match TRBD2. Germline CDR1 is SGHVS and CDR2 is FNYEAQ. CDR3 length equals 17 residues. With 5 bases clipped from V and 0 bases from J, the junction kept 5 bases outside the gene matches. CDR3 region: CASSPWTSGGYQETQYF. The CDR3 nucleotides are TGTGCCAGCAGCCCCTGGACTAGCGGGGGGTACCAAGAGACCCAGTACTTC.